This record looks at one TCR beta chain sequence and its context. There is no known antigen for this receptor. No base-level quality is on record; no much larger clone is a single base apart. This sample was included in a study of CD8 T cells in Susac syndrome (dated by TCRdb to the late 2010s). Background on the whole study: Repertoire sequencing was used to test whether CD8+ T cell activation and differentiation in Susac syndrome was antigen driven.

RNA was extracted with the RNeasy kit and about 0.5 to 1 ug was reverse transcribed using random hexamers. The immunoSEQ multiplex PCR assay, covering 54 Vbeta and 13 Jbeta segments, was used to amplify TCR beta CDR3 regions. To correct PCR amplification bias, a synthetic template baseline was used for both primer optimization and computational correction. The published analysis was carried out like this. Only productive sequences were kept, with reads annotated to V, D and J genes according to IMGT and analyzed in immunoSEQ Analyzer. Clonality was calculated as one minus the Shannon entropy normalized by log2 of the number of productive unique sequences. Public and private clones were assessed among the 100 most prevalent clones of each patient and control. Clones were defined as Susac-specific when absent from the healthy and MS cohorts, from about 1,100 published viral clones and from other ImmuneACCESS disease sequences. The public reads were quality trimmed at Q25 with fastp and then assembled into clones with MiXCR by TCRdb, keeping productive beta chains. Rows with one shared CDR3 protein collapse into an entry with the most common genes and DNA. The authors' filters were not applied to this entry. The sample has roughly 180,000 distinct CDR3 sequences on record, 85% to 95% of them singletons. The top ten clonotypes cover about 0.088% of the sample.

What the study reported, not specific to this receptor: The number of individuals in the TCR sequencing and HLA analysis was recognized as being relatively small.

Trimming leaves V shorter by 3 bases and J shorter by 4 bases, with the junction holding 10 bases beyond the gene matches. The CDR3 runs 16 residues from the cysteine to the phenylalanine. Of the read, only the CDR3 DNA is kept; its 48 bases are in frame from base 1. The germline V gene (reference sequence) gives CDR1 as DFQATT and CDR2 as SNEGSKA. Peripheral blood CD8+ and CD4+ T cells from healthy donors, Susac syndrome patients and multiple sclerosis patients were profiled using high-throughput TCR beta sequencing. The multiple sclerosis controls were treatment-naive patients who had stable or active relapsing-remitting disease and met the revised McDonald criteria. Bulk CD8+ and CD4+ T cells were purified magnetically by negative isolation, whereas CD8+ TEMRA cells were enriched by FACS. Blood was drawn into EDTA tubes, processed within 24 hours, and PBMCs were isolated by density gradient centrifugation. PBMCs intended for TCR sequencing were frozen in liquid nitrogen and were later thawed in a 37 degrees C water bath. Purity of sorted or isolated CD4+, CD8+ and CD8+ TEMRA cells was at least 90%.

The sample taken for sequencing was CD4+ T cells from PBMCs. The V and J segments used are TRBV20-1 and TRBJ2-3; 10 central bases correspond to TRBD2. This clonotype originated in a human donor with multiple sclerosis. The nucleotide sequence is TGCAGTGCTAGTTCGTCGAGAAGCGGGAGGGCAGATACGCAGTATTTT. It codes for CSASSSRSGRADTQYF.